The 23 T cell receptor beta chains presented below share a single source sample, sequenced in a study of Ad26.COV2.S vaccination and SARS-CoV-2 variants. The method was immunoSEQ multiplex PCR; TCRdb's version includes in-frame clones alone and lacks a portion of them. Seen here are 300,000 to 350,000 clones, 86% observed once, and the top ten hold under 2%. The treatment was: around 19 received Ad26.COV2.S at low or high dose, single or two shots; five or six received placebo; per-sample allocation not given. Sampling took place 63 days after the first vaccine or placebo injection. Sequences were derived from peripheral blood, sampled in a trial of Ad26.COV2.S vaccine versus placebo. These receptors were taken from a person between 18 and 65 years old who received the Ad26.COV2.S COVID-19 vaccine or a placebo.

The CDR3 DNA reads TGCGCCAGCAGCTTGGGACAGAGAATGAACACTGAAGCTTTCTTT. Protein product: CASSLGQRMNTEAFF. V usage is TRBV5-1 and J usage is TRBJ1-1; TRBD1 might be the D (5 bases). CDR1 SGHRS and CDR2 YFSETQ come from the germline V gene. Trimming took off 0 bases at V and 0 bases at J, with 9 bases between the two ends. The CDR3 totals 15 residues.

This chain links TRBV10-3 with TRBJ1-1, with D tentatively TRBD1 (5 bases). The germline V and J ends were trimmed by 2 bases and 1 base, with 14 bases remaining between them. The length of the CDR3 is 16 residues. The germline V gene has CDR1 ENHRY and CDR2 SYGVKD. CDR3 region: CAISEGFGRANTEAFF. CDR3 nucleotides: TGTGCCATCAGTGAGGGGTTTGGCAGGGCGAACACTGAAGCTTTCTTT.

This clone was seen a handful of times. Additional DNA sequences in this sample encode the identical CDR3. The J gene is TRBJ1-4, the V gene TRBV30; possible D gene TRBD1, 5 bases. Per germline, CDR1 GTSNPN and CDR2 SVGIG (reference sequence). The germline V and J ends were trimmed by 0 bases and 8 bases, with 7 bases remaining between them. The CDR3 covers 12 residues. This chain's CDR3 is CAWSVRGEKLFF. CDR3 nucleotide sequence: TGTGCCTGGAGTGTACGGGGCGAAAAACTGTTTTTT.

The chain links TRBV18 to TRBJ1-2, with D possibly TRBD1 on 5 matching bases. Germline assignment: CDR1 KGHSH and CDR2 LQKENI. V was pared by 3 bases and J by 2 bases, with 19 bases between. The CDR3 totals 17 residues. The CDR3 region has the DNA TGTGCCAGCTCACCGGTTAGTTCGGGGGTCGGGAACTATGGCTACACCTTC. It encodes CASSPVSSGVGNYGYTF.

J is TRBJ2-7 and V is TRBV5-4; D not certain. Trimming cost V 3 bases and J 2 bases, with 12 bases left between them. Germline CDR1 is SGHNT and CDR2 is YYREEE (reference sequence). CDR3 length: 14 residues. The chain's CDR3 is CASSWSPWAYEQYF. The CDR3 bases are TGTGCCAGCAGCTGGAGCCCGTGGGCCTACGAGCAGTACTTC.

The DNA for the CDR3 is TGTGCCATCAGTGGGGGACCCGGTCACGAGCAGTACTTC. Translated: CAISGGPGHEQYF. The rearrangement joins TRBV10-3 to TRBJ2-7, with D perhaps given as TRBD1 or TRBD2 (5 bases each). Germline CDR1 reads ENHRY; CDR2 reads SYGVKD. The CDR3 is made up of 13 amino acids. The germline V and J ends were trimmed by 4 bases and 5 bases, with 12 bases remaining between them.

CDR3 sequence reads: CASGHRDFTYEQYF. Written as DNA, the CDR3 is TGTGCTAGTGGGCACAGGGACTTCACCTACGAGCAGTACTTC. The chain couples TRBV12-5 to TRBJ2-7; perhaps D is TRBD1 or TRBD2 (6 bases each). This CDR3 spans 14 amino acids. Germline lookup yields CDR1 LGHNT and CDR2 FRNRAP. Trimming took off 6 bases at V and 2 bases at J, with 14 bases between the two ends.

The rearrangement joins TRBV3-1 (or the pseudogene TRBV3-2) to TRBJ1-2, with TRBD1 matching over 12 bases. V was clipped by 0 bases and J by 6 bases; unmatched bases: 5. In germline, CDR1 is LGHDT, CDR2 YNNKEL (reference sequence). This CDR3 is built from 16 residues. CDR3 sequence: CASSQEEGQGADGYTF. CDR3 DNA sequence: TGTGCCAGCAGCCAAGAAGAGGGACAGGGGGCGGATGGCTACACCTTC.

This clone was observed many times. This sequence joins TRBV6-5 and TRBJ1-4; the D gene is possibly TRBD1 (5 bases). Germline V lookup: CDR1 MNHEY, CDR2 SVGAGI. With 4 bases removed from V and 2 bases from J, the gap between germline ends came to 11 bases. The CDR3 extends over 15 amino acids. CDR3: CASSLGDATNEKLFF. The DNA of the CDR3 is TGTGCCAGCAGTTTGGGGGACGCGACTAATGAAAAACTGTTTTTT.

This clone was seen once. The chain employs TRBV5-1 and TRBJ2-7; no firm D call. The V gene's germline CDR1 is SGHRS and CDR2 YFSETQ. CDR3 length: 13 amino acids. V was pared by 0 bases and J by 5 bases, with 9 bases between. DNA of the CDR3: TGCGCCAGCAGCTTGGGGGGTTACAACGAGCAGTACTTC. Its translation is CASSLGGYNEQYF.

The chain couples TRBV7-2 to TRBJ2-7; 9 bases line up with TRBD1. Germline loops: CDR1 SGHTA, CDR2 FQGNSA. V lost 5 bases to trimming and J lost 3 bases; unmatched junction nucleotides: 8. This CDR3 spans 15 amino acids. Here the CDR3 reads CASSLGGTGSYEQYF. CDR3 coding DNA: TGTGCCAGCAGCCTAGGGGGGACAGGGAGCTACGAGCAGTACTTC.

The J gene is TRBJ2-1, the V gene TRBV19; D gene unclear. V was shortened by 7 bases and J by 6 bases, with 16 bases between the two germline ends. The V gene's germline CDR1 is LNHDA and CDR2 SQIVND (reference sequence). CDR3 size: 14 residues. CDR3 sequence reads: CASNPYRQTNEQFF. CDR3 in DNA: TGTGCCAGTAACCCCTACAGACAAACCAATGAGCAGTTCTTC.

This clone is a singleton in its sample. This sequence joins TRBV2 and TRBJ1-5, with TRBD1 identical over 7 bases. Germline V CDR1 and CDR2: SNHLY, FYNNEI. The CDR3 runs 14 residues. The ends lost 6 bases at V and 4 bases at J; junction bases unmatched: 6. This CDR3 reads CASSGDRANQPQHF. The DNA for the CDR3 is TGTGCCAGCAGCGGCGACAGGGCGAATCAGCCCCAGCATTTT.

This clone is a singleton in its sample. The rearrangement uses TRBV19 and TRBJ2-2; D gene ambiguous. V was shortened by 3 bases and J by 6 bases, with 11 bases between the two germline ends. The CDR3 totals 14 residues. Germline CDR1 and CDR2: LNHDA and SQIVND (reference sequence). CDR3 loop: CASSIATSAGELFF. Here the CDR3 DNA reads TGTGCCAGTAGTATCGCGACGTCTGCCGGGGAGCTGTTTTTT.

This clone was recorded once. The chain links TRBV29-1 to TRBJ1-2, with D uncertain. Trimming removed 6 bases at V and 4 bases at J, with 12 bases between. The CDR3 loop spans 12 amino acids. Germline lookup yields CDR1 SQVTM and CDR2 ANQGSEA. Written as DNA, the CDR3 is TGCAGCGTCCTGGACCTCTTCTATGGCTACACCTTC. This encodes CSVLDLFYGYTF.

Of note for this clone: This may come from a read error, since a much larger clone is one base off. CDR3 coding DNA: TGTGCCAGCAGGCTGAACACTGAAGCTTTCTTT. It encodes CASRLNTEAFF. The chain recombines TRBV2 with TRBJ1-1; no firm D call. Germline loops: CDR1 SNHLY, CDR2 FYNNEI. Trimming removed 6 bases at V and 0 bases at J, with 2 bases between. The CDR3 runs to 11 residues.

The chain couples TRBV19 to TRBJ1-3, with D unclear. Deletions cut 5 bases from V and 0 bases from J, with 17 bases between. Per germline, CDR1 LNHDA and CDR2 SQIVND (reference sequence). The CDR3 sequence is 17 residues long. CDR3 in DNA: TGTGCCAGTAGTCCGAAATCCCCGGGGAGCTCTGGAAACACCATATATTTT. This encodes CASSPKSPGSSGNTIYF.

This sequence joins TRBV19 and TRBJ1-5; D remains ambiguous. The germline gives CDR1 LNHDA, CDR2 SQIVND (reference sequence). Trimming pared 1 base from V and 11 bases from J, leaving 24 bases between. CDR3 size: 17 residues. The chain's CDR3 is CASSIGEVRIRNQAQHF. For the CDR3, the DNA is TGTGCCAGTAGTATAGGAGAGGTACGGATACGAAATCAAGCCCAGCATTTT.

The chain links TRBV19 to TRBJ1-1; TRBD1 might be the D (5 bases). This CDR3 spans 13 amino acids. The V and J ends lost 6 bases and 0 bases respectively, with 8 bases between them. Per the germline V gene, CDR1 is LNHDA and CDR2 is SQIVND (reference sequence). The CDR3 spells CASSDRLNTEAFF. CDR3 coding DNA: TGTGCCAGTAGCGACAGACTGAACACTGAAGCTTTCTTT.

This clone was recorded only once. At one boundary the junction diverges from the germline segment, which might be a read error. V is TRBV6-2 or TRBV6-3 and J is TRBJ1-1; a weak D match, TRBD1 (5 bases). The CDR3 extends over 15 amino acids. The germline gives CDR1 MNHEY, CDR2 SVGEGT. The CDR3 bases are TGTGCCAGCAGTCTCCGACAGTCCGTGAAGACTGAAGCTTTCTTT. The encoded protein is CASSLRQSVKTEAFF.

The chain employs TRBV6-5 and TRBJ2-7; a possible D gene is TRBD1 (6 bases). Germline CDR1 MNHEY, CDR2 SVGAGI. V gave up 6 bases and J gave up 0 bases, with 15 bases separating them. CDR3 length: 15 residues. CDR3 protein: CASSSPGENSYEQYF. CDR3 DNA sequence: TGTGCCAGCAGCTCCCCAGGGGAGAACTCCTACGAGCAGTACTTC.

The CDR3 sequence is CAISGGLQETQYF. The CDR3 coding sequence is TGTGCCATCTCCGGGGGATTACAAGAGACCCAGTACTTC. The V and J genes are TRBV10-3 and TRBJ2-5, with a tentative D call TRBD2 (6 bases). Trimming took 8 bases from V and 2 from J, leaving 12 bases between them. This CDR3 has 13 amino acids. From germline, CDR1 is ENHRY and CDR2 SYGVKD.

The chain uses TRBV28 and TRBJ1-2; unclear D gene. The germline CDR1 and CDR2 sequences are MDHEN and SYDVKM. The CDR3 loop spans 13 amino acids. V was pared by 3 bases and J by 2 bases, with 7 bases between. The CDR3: CASSFSQNYGYTF. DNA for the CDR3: TGTGCCAGCAGTTTCAGTCAGAACTATGGCTACACCTTC.